This TCR beta chain was obtained from a study of CD8+CD57+ T cells in acquired aplastic anemia. About the study: The mean DNA yield obtained from sorted CD4+ and CD8+ cells came to about 3 ug. Healthy CD8+ samples averaged approximately 9.9 million reads. Whole-study results and caveats: Any difference that existed in CD8+ Simpson's diversity between patients and controls was not significant. Researchers report that around 30 CD8+ CDR3 sequences appeared in both patients and controls.

Genomic DNA provided the template from which TCR beta VDJ and CDR3 profiles were obtained. TCRdb reanalysed the reads using MiXCR and keeps one entry per CDR3 protein. The repertoire holds 190,000 or so distinct CDR3 sequences, with around 63% as singletons. Between the trimmed V and J ends, which lost 3 bases and 11 bases, there was a span of 19 bases. Per germline, CDR1 LNHDA and CDR2 SQIVND (reference sequence). This CDR3 contains 15 residues. Worth noting for this clonotype: What it recognizes is unknown.

The sequenced material came from sorted CD4+, CD8+, or CD8+CD57+ T cells (not recorded which) from PBMCs. The clonotype comes from a human donor in good health. This sequence joins TRBV19 and TRBJ2-2; D call uncertain. For the CDR3, the DNA is TGTGCCAGTAGTATGAGCAGCAATGGGTACAATGAGCTGTTTTTT. Its protein product is CASSMSSNGYNELFF.